This T cell receptor beta chain was identified during a study of blood T cells in healthy people across ages (dated by TCRdb to about 2015). In terms of the full investigation: In model experiments, template switching captured about one uniquely barcoded TCR beta cDNA molecule for every two T cells. Using deep sequencing normalized with unique cDNA molecular identifiers, the study measured how TCR beta repertoire diversity changes with age. The donors were split into four age groups: young (average 16 years), middle-aged (nearly 40), aged (over 55) and long-lived (82). To avoid experimental bias, donors of different ages were distributed randomly across sequencing lanes. For two donors (one aged 18 to 29 and one aged 80 or older), the study analyzed two additional independent replicas of 1 million unique cDNA reads from the same blood draw.

The library was obtained by 5' RACE. A second about 7 to 11 cycle PCR used a sample-barcoded 5' primer and a J-beta primer mix. Each TCR beta cDNA molecule received a unique molecular identifier from a template-switch 5' adaptor carrying 12 random nucleotides. Each sample yielded at least 2.5 million CDR3-containing paired-end reads. First-strand cDNA synthesis was performed from all RNA using the Mint cDNA synthesis kit, with priming by a TRBC-specific oligonucleotide. All cDNA was treated with uracil-DNA glycosylase and then went through a first 18-cycle PCR with the universal primers M1SS and BC2_uni_R. The paper's processing steps were these. For normalization, 1 million high-quality reads were randomly selected from each sample, with every read carrying a distinct molecular identifier. Reads sharing molecular identifiers were discarded rather than binned into consensus sequences. CDR3 identification, clonotype clustering and error correction used MiTCR with a Q25 quality threshold and the strictest error-elimination algorithm. A nonparametric unseen species model with Euler transformation was used to estimate a lower bound on total TCR beta diversity. Clones were called with MiXCR by TCRdb after fastp trimmed the public reads at Q25, and only in-frame beta chains were retained. CDR3 protein sequences are deduplicated, and each keeps its most common genes and DNA. The V and J calls reflect TCRdb's pipeline rather than the authors' work. For this sample there are 1.8 million or so distinct CDR3 sequences; 39% appear just once. More than 20% of the sample belongs to the ten largest clones.

Study-wide conclusions, independent of this receptor: Estimates of total diversity based on one million sequenced T cells were regarded as lower bounds and as underestimates. There was a strong correlation between observed TCR beta diversity and the percentage of naive T cells measured by flow cytometry. The CMV infection status of donors was not known, potentially confounding age-related changes in expanded clonotypes. Conclusive comparison of naive and antigen-experienced compartments was prevented by the profiling of bulk unsorted PBMCs. Observed TCR beta diversity per million T cells fell roughly linearly with age, and a significant reduction was already apparent by age around 40. Compared with the aged group, the long-lived group had more naive CD4+ T cells, fewer expanded clones and increased TCR diversity, suggesting age selection.

The donors were 40 or so Caucasian individuals from Russia, aged roughly 6 to 100 years, who were systemically healthy. Around 9.7 milliliters of peripheral blood were collected from each donor into EDTA-treated Vacutainer tubes. Ficoll-Paque density-gradient centrifugation was used to isolate PBMCs, with at least 6.5 million per sample. Trizol reagent was used to extract total RNA from PBMCs, with at least 5.5 micrograms per sample. For every donor, an aliquot of PBMCs went through flow cytometry to measure the percentages of naive CD45RAhigh/CD27high T cells. CDR1 and CDR2 were assigned from the germline V gene as SGHRS and YFSETQ. There are 14 amino acids in the CDR3, from cysteine to phenylalanine inclusive. Only the CDR3 part of the read is kept: 42 bases, read in frame from the first base. V drops 5 bases and J drops 7 bases, leaving 16 bases in between. A remark on this clonotype: There is no known antigen for this receptor. There are no base qualities to consult, and no much larger clone falls within one base.

The sequencing input was blood. The rearranged segments are TRBV5-1 and TRBJ1-3; no D gene call is confident. This clonotype was sampled from a human donor in good health. The CDR3 reads CASRLSEAVNTIYF. The DNA sequence follows: TGCGCCAGCAGACTGTCGGAGGCCGTGAACACCATATATTTT.